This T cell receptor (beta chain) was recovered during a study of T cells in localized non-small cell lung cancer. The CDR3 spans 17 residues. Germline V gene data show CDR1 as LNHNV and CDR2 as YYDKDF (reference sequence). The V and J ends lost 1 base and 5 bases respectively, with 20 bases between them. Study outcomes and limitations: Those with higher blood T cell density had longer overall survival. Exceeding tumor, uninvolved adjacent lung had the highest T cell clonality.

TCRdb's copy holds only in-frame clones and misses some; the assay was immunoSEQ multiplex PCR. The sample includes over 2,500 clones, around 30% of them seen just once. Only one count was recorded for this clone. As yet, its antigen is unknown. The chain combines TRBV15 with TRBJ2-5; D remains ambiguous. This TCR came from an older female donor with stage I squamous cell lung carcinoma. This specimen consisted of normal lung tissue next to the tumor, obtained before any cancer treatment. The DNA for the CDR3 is TGTGCCACCAGCAGAGCAGAGGAAGGGCTGTCTTCGGAGACCCAGTACTTC. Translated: CATSRAEEGLSSETQYF.